The entry below describes one TCR beta chain. These data belong to a study of T-cell memory formation after mild COVID-19. Whole-study context: TCR clusters largely stayed donor specific.

The germline gives CDR1 LGHDT, CDR2 YNNKEL (reference sequence). V lost 3 bases to trimming and J lost 5 bases, with 18 bases between them. The CDR3 is 16 residues long. TCRdb analysed the 5' RACE reads with MiXCR anew, one entry per CDR3 protein. The sample lists about 350,000 distinct CDR3 sequences; roughly 13% were seen once. This clonotype originated in a man younger than 30 who had mild COVID-19 (a few samples of this study predate the infection). Cell type and time point are not known. The material sequenced was PBMCs or a T cell subset sorted from them (not recorded which). The chain joins TRBV3-1 to TRBJ2-3, with D unclear. DNA of the CDR3: TGTGCCAGCAGCCATCGAATAGGCCCCGAGGTAGATACGCAGTATTTT. Encoded protein: CASSHRIGPEVDTQYF.